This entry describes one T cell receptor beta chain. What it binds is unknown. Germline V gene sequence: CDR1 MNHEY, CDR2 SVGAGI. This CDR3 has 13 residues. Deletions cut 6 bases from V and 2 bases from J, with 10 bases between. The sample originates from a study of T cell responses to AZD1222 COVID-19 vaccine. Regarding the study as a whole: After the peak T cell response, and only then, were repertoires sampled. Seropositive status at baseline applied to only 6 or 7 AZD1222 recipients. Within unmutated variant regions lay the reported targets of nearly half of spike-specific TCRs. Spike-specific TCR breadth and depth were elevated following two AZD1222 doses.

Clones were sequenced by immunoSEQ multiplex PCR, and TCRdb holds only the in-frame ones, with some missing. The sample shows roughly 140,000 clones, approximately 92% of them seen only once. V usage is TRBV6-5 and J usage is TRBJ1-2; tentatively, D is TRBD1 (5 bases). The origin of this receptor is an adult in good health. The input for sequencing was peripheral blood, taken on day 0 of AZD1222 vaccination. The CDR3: CASRAGTNYGYTF. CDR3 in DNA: TGTGCCAGCAGGGCCGGGACGAACTATGGCTACACCTTC.